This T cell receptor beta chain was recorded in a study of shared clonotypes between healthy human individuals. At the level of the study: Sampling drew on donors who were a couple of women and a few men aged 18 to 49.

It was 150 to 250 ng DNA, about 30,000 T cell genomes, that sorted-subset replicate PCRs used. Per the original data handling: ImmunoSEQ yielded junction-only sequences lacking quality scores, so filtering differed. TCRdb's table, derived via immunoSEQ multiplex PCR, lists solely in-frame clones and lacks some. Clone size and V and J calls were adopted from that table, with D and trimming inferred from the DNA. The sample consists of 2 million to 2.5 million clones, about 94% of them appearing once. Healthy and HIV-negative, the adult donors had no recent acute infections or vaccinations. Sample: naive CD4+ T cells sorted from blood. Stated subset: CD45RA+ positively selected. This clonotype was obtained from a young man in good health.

The CDR3 region is CAPTGWWSETQYF. CDR3 coding DNA: TGTGCCCCTACAGGGTGGTGGTCAGAGACCCAGTACTTC. The gene calls are TRBV27 and TRBJ2-5; D may be TRBD1 (6 bases). Trimming removed 11 bases from V and 4 bases from J, with 17 bases in between. The length of the CDR3 is 13 residues. Germline V gene sequence: CDR1 MNHEY, CDR2 SMNVEV (reference sequence).